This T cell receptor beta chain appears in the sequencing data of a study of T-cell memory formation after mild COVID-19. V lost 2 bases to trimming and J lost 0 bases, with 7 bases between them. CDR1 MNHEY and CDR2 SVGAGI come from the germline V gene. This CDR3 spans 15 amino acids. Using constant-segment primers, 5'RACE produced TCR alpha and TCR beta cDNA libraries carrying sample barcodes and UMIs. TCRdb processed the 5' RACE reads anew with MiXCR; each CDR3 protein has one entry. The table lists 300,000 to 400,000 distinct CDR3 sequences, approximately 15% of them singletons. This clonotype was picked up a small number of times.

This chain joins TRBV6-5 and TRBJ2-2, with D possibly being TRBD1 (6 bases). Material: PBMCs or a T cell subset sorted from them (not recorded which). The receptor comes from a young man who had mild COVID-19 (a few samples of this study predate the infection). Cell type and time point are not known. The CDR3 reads CASSYGQPNTGELFF. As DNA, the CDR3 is TGTGCCAGCAGTTACGGACAGCCGAACACCGGGGAGCTGTTTTTT.